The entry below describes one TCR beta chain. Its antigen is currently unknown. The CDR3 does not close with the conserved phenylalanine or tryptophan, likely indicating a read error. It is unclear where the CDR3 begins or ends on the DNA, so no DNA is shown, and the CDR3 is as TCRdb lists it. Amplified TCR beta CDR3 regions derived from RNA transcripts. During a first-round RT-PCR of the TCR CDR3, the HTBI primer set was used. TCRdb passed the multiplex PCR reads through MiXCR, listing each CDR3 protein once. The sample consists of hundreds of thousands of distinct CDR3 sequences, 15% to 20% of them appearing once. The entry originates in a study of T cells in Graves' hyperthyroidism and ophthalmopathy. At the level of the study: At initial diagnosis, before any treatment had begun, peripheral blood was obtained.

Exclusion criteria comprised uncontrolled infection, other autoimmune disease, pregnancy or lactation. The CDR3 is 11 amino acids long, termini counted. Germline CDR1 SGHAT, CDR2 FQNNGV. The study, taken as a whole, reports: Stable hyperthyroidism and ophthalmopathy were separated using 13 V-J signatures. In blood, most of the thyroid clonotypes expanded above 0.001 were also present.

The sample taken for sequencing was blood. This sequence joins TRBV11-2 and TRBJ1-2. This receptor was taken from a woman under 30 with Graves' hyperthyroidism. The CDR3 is CASSAGAALRG.